These 27 T cell receptor beta chains came from one sample sequenced in a study of blood T cell repertoires in COVID-19. Libraries were prepared by immunoSEQ multiplex PCR; TCRdb keeps only in-frame clonotypes and omits some of them. The data show 280,000 or so clones, around 91% seen once. The sample taken for sequencing was peripheral blood. The receptors originated from a woman in her sixties with acute or convalescent COVID-19.

The chain employs TRBV19 and TRBJ1-2; D is unresolved. The germline V and J ends were trimmed by 6 bases and 5 bases, with 13 bases remaining between them. The V gene's germline CDR1 is LNHDA and CDR2 SQIVND (reference sequence). This CDR3 region has 13 residues. CDR3 region: CASRDGRRYGYTF. The CDR3 region has the DNA TGTGCCAGTAGAGACGGAAGGAGGTATGGCTACACCTTC.

The rearrangement joins TRBV6-2 or TRBV6-3 to TRBJ2-7; a weak D match, TRBD1 (5 bases). V lost 4 bases and J lost 2, with 15 bases in between. Germline assignment: CDR1 MNHEY and CDR2 SVGEGT. The length of the CDR3 is 15 residues. The CDR3 nucleotides read TGTGCCAGCAGTTCCATTTCGGACAAAACCTACGAGCAGTACTTC. Residues: CASSSISDKTYEQYF.

The chain uses TRBV27 and TRBJ2-3; D is ambiguous. V was pared by 2 bases and J by 8 bases, with 8 bases between. The CDR3 spans 12 residues. CDR1 is MNHEY and CDR2 is SMNVEV in the germline V gene (reference sequence). CDR3 sequence reads: CASSLGPGTQYF. The CDR3 nucleotides are TGTGCCAGCAGTTTAGGTCCGGGTACGCAGTATTTT.

V is TRBV9 and J is TRBJ2-1; the match to TRBD2 covers 10 bases. The CDR3 is made up of 17 amino acids. Germline lookup yields CDR1 SGDLS and CDR2 YYNGEE. J lost 3 bases, V lost 0 bases, and 6 bases had no gene match. This CDR3 is CASSVVPSGRGYNEQFF. In DNA, the CDR3 is TGTGCCAGCAGCGTAGTCCCTAGCGGGAGAGGCTACAATGAGCAGTTCTTC.

This chain links TRBV9 with TRBJ2-5, with 9 bases aligning to TRBD1. Germline V gene sequence: CDR1 SGDLS, CDR2 YYNGEE. V lost 4 bases and J lost 2; bases outside the gene matches: 6. The CDR3 covers 15 residues. CDR3 DNA sequence: TGTGCCAGCAGCATCGGACAGGGGTATCAAGAGACCCAGTACTTC. Amino acid sequence: CASSIGQGYQETQYF. Complete variable domain (other parts from reference TRBV9 and TRBJ2-5): DSGVTQTPKHLITATGQRVTLRCSPRSGDLSVYWYQQSLDQGLQFLIQYYNGEERAKGNILERFSAQQFPDLHSELNLSSLELGDSALYFCASSIGQGYQETQYFGPGTRLLVL.

The V gene is TRBV19, the J gene TRBJ1-1, with no clear D. The CDR3 covers 18 residues. Germline CDR1 is LNHDA and CDR2 is SQIVND (reference sequence). Trimming took 3 bases from V and 3 from J, leaving 23 bases between them. The CDR3 here is CASSIPPSTTNHDTEAFF. The CDR3 DNA sequence: TGTGCCAGTAGTATTCCGCCCAGCACTACAAACCACGACACTGAAGCTTTCTTT.

The genes are TRBV21-1 and TRBJ2-1; the D call TRBD1 from the table was never checked on the DNA. TRBV21-1 is shown as a pseudogene. This CDR3 region has 15 residues. CDR3 in DNA: TGTGCCAGCATCAAAAGCAGGGAAGCTATCAATGAGCAGTTCTTC. Its protein product is CASIKSREAINEQFF.

The V gene is TRBV9, the J gene TRBJ2-1, with a weak D call TRBD1 (5 bases). The CDR3 sequence is 16 residues long. V lost 6 bases and J 3 bases, leaving 19 bases between the germline ends. Germline V gives CDR1 SGDLS, CDR2 YYNGEE. CDR3 in DNA: TGTGCCAGCACCCTTACCGACAGACCCTACTACAATGAGCAGTTCTTC. Translated: CASTLTDRPYYNEQFF.

The V and J genes are TRBV5-1 and TRBJ2-5, with 9 bases identical to TRBD1. This CDR3 has 15 residues. Germline V CDR1 and CDR2: SGHRS, YFSETQ. Trimming removed 3 bases from V and 5 bases from J; junction bases left unmatched: 8. CDR3 in DNA: TGCGCCAGCAGCTCCGGGGACAGGGCGAGGGAGACCCAGTACTTC. This gives the protein CASSSGDRARETQYF.

V gene TRBV7-8 combines with J gene TRBJ1-1; TRBD1 matches at 9 bases. CDR3 length: 13 residues. Germline CDR1 and CDR2: SGHVS and FQNEAQ. The V gene end was trimmed by 6 bases and the J gene end by 2 bases; junction bases not matched to a gene: 1. CDR3 loop: CASRGQGNTEAFF. The CDR3 nucleotides are TGTGCCAGCAGGGGACAGGGTAACACTGAAGCTTTCTTT.

This clone was seen only a few times. The chain joins TRBV4-2 to TRBJ1-2, with 7 positions matching TRBD1. CDR3 length equals 16 residues. Germline CDR1 LGHNA, CDR2 YNFKEQ. V dropped 2 bases and J dropped 1; count of bases not matched to a gene: 7. CDR3 protein: CASSQNNRDSNYGYTF. CDR3 DNA sequence: TGTGCCAGCAGCCAAAACAACCGGGACAGTAACTATGGCTACACCTTC.

The chain links TRBV10-1 to TRBJ2-7, with D uncertain. Germline CDR1 and CDR2: WNHNN and SYGVQD (reference sequence). V lost 10 bases to trimming and J lost 0 bases, with 13 bases between them. The CDR3 runs to 13 residues. The CDR3 nucleotides read TGCGCCATACGCAGAAGGAGCTCCTACGAGCAGTACTTC. Protein sequence: CAIRRRSSYEQYF.

This clone was detected only once. V and J are TRBV30 and TRBJ2-2, with D maybe TRBD2 (5 bases). Trimming took off 5 bases at V and 1 base at J, with 11 bases between the two ends. CDR3 size: 14 residues. Germline lookup yields CDR1 GTSNPN and CDR2 SVGIG (reference sequence). The CDR3, as DNA: TGTGCCTGGGGGCTAGCACGGAACACCGGGGAGCTGTTTTTT. Translating gives CAWGLARNTGELFF.

The V call is TRBV14, the J call TRBJ1-2; D perhaps matches TRBD1 (5 bases). The V gene's germline CDR1 is SGHDN and CDR2 FVKESK. The CDR3 contains 16 residues. V was cut by 1 base and J by 3 bases, with 15 bases left in between. The CDR3 DNA sequence: TGTGCCAGCAGCCAAGGAGACAGCTCCTATGACTATGGCTACACCTTC. Its protein product is CASSQGDSSYDYGYTF.

V and J are TRBV7-8 and TRBJ2-1, with 10 bases lining up with TRBD1. After removal of 0 bases from V and 7 bases from J, the junction contained 9 bases not matched to a gene. This CDR3 is 17 amino acids long. Germline lookup yields CDR1 SGHVS and CDR2 FQNEAQ. The CDR3 nucleotides read TGTGCCAGCAGCTTAGCCCCATGGGACAGGGGTGGGAATGAGCAGTTCTTC. Translating it yields CASSLAPWDRGGNEQFF. Variable domain in full (rest from reference TRBV7-8 and TRBJ2-1): GAGVSQSPRYKVAKRGQDVALRCDPISGHVSLFWYQQALGQGPEFLTYFQNEAQLDKSGLPSDRFFAERPEGSVSTLKIQRTQQEDSAVYLCASSLAPWDRGGNEQFFGPGTRLTVL.

This sequence joins TRBV27 and TRBJ1-6, with 9 bases fitting TRBD1. This CDR3 is built from 14 residues. V gave up 8 bases and J gave up 7 bases; unmatched junction bases: 6. The V gene's germline CDR1 is MNHEY and CDR2 SMNVEV (reference sequence). This CDR3 is CASQPGQGNSPLHF. The CDR3 DNA is TGTGCCAGCCAACCGGGACAGGGCAATTCACCCCTCCACTTT.

V and J are TRBV5-6 and TRBJ2-7; 9 bases match TRBD1. The germline CDR1 and CDR2 sequences are SGHDT and YYEEEE. This CDR3 is 14 amino acids long. V trimming: 4 bases; J trimming: 6 bases; junction bases outside the gene matches: 8. The CDR3 region is CASSPRTGAGEQYF. The CDR3 coding sequence is TGTGCCAGCAGCCCCAGGACAGGGGCGGGCGAGCAGTACTTC.

The chain carries TRBV18 and TRBJ1-5, with TRBD1 as a possible D gene (5 bases). CDR3 size: 16 residues. Per germline, CDR1 KGHSH and CDR2 LQKENI. V was clipped by 0 bases and J by 2 bases, with 11 bases between them. The CDR3 sequence: CASSPPGGIGNQPQHF. In DNA, the CDR3 is TGTGCCAGCTCACCACCGGGGGGAATAGGCAATCAGCCCCAGCATTTT.

The J gene is TRBJ1-5, the V gene TRBV27; 8 nucleotides line up with TRBD1. Trimming took 2 bases from V and 6 from J; bases not matched to a gene: 3. The CDR3 runs to 14 residues. CDR1 MNHEY and CDR2 SMNVEV come from the germline V gene (reference sequence). The CDR3 region has the DNA TGTGCCAGCAGTTTACAGGGGGCCATTCAGCCCCAGCATTTT. This gives the protein CASSLQGAIQPQHF.

This sequence joins TRBV9 and TRBJ1-1; 10 nucleotides agree with TRBD1. Losses at the gene ends were 4 bases for V and 1 base for J; bases not matched to a gene: 4. This CDR3 has 15 residues. Germline lookup yields CDR1 SGDLS and CDR2 YYNGEE. In DNA, the CDR3 is TGTGCCAGCAGCCCCGGGACAGGGGCGAACACTGAAGCTTTCTTT. Its translation is CASSPGTGANTEAFF.

This clone has a single count. V is TRBV19 and J is TRBJ2-1; 11 bases map to TRBD2. The CDR3 consists of 16 residues. V shed 6 bases, J shed 8 bases, and the junction held 12 bases outside the gene matches. Germline lookup yields CDR1 LNHDA and CDR2 SQIVND (reference sequence). CDR3 in DNA: TGTGCCAGTAGCACCCAGACTAGCGGGGTTCCCTATGAGCAGTTCTTC. This gives the protein CASSTQTSGVPYEQFF.

The chain combines TRBV29-1 with TRBJ2-1; D remains ambiguous. V lost 6 bases to trimming and J lost 3 bases, with 6 bases between them. Germline assignment: CDR1 SQVTM and CDR2 ANQGSEA. This CDR3 is built from 11 residues. The CDR3 DNA sequence: TGCAGCGTCCGCGGCTACAATGAGCAGTTCTTC. As protein: CSVRGYNEQFF.

The V and J genes are TRBV24-1 and TRBJ2-1; D unresolved. Germline CDR1 and CDR2: KGHDR and SFDVKD. The CDR3 has 15 residues. Trimming took off 0 bases at V and 1 base at J, with 6 bases between the two ends. The CDR3 sequence is CATSDLGVSYNEQFF. The CDR3 DNA sequence: TGTGCCACCAGTGATTTGGGAGTTTCCTACAATGAGCAGTTCTTC.

V is TRBV5-6 and J is TRBJ2-1; D is uncertain. Germline V lookup: CDR1 SGHDT, CDR2 YYEEEE. V lost 2 bases and J lost 0, with 12 bases in between. The CDR3 is 16 amino acids. The CDR3 region has the DNA TGTGCCAGCAGCTTACCTACTCTGAACTCCTACAATGAGCAGTTCTTC. It encodes CASSLPTLNSYNEQFF.

The CDR3 protein is CASSLSVGAGYTF. CDR3 nucleotides: TGTGCCAGCAGTTTATCAGTAGGGGCCGGCTACACCTTC. The chain combines TRBV27 with TRBJ1-2; possible D gene TRBD1, 5 bases. The CDR3 sequence is 13 residues long. In germline, CDR1 is MNHEY, CDR2 SMNVEV (reference sequence). The V end lost 0 bases, the J end lost 8 bases, and 10 bases lay between the germline ends.

This chain joins TRBV19 and TRBJ2-3; D is possibly TRBD2 (7 bases). Trimming stripped 5 bases from V and 9 bases from J, with 12 bases between. The CDR3 runs 12 residues. Germline loops: CDR1 LNHDA, CDR2 SQIVND (reference sequence). The CDR3 bases are TGTGCCAGTAGTGAGGGGGAGGGGACGCAGTATTTT. It specifies CASSEGEGTQYF.

This chain uses TRBV10-3 with TRBJ1-6, with 9 bases fitting TRBD1. The germline CDR1 and CDR2 sequences are ENHRY and SYGVKD. The trim removed 0 bases at V and 8 bases at J, leaving 5 bases unmatched. The CDR3 runs to 16 residues. CDR3 nucleotides: TGTGCCATCAGTGAGTCGACAGGGGGTTGGGATTCACCCCTCCACTTT. Translation: CAISESTGGWDSPLHF.